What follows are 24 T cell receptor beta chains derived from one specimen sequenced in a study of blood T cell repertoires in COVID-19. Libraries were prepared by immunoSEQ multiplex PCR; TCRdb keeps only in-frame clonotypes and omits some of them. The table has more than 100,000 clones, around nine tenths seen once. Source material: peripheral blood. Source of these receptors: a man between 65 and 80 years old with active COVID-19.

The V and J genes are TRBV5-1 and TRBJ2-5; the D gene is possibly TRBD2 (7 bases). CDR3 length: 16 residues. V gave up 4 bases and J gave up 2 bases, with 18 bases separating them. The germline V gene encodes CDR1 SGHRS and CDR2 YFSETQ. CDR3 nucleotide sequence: TGCGCCAGCAGCCGATCAGGACAGCGGGAACAAGAGACCCAGTACTTC. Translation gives CASSRSGQREQETQYF.

As DNA, the CDR3 is TGTGCCAGCAGCCCCTATTCTGGACTAGCGGGAGTTGGGACCCAGTACTTC. Amino acids: CASSPYSGLAGVGTQYF. This rearrangement joins TRBV3-1 (or the pseudogene TRBV3-2) to TRBJ2-5; 13 bases map to TRBD2. This CDR3 comprises 17 residues. The germline V gene has CDR1 LGHDT and CDR2 YNNKEL (reference sequence). With V trimmed by 4 bases and J by 7 bases, 12 bases remained unmatched.

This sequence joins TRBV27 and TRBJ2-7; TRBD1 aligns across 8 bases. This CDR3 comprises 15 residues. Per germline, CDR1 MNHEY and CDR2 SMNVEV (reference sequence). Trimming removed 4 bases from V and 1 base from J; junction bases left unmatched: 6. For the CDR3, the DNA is TGTGCCAGCAGTTCGACAGGGGTGGAATCCTACGAGCAGTACTTC. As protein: CASSSTGVESYEQYF.

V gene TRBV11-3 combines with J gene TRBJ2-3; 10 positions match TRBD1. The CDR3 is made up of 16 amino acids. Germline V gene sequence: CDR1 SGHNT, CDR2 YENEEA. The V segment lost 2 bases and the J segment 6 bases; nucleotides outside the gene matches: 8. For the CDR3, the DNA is TGTGCCAGCAGCTTAAGCCCGACAGGGGGCAGGGATACGCAGTATTTT. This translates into CASSLSPTGGRDTQYF.

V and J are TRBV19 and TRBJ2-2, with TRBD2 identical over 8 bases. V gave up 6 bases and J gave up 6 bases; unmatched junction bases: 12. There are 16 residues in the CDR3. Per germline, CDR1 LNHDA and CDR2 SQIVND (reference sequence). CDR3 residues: CASRSAGTRRSGELFF. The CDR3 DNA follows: TGTGCCAGTAGGTCCGCCGGGACTAGGAGGTCCGGGGAGCTGTTTTTT.

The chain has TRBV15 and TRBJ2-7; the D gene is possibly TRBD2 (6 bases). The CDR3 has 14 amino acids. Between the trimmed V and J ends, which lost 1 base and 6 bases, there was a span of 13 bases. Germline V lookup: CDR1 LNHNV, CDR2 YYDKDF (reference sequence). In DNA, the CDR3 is TGTGCCACCAGCAGAGCCTTGGGGGGACTCGAGCAGTACTTC. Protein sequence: CATSRALGGLEQYF.

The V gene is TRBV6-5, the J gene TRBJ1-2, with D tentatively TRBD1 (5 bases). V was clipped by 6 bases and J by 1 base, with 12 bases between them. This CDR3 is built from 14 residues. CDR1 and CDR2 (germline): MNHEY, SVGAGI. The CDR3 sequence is CASSLRGSNYGYTF. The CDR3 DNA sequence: TGTGCCAGCAGCCTTAGGGGCAGTAACTATGGCTACACCTTC.

This CDR3 is CASRAGMETQYF. CDR3 nucleotide sequence: TGCGCCAGTCGGGCCGGGATGGAGACCCAGTACTTC. The chain carries TRBV5-1 and TRBJ2-5; a weak D match, TRBD2 (5 bases). This CDR3 region has 12 residues. V lost 8 bases and J lost 5, with 13 bases in between. Germline V gene data show CDR1 as SGHRS and CDR2 as YFSETQ.

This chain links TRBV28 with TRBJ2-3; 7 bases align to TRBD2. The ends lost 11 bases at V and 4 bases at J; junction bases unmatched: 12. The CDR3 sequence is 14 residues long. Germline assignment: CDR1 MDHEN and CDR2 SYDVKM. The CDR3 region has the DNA TGTGCCGGTCAGCGGACTAGTCGACCAGATACGCAGTATTTT. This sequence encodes CAGQRTSRPDTQYF.

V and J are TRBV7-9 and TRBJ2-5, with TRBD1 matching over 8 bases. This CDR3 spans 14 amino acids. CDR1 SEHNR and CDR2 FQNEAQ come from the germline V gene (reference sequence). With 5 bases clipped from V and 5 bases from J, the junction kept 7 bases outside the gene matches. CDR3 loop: CASSPQGAEETQYF. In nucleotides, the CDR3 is TGTGCCAGCAGCCCCCAGGGGGCAGAGGAGACCCAGTACTTC.

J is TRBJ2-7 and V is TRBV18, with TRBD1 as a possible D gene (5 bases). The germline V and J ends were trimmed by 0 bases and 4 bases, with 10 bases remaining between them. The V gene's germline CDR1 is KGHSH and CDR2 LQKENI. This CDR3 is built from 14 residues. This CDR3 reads CASSPPSKGYEQYF. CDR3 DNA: TGTGCCAGCTCACCACCGAGTAAGGGGTACGAGCAGTACTTC. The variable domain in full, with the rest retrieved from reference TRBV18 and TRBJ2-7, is NAGVMQNPRHLVRRRGQEARLRCSPMKGHSHVYWYRQLPEEGLKFMVYLQKENIIDESGMPKERFSAEFPKEGPSILRIQQVVRGDSAAYFCASSPPSKGYEQYFGPGTRLTVT.

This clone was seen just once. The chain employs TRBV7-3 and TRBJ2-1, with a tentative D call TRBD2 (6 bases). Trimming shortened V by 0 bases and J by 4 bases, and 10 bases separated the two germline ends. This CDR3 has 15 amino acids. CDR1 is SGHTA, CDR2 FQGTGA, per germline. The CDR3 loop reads CASSLTGTVYNEQFF. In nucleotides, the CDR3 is TGTGCCAGCAGCTTAACAGGGACTGTATACAATGAGCAGTTCTTC.

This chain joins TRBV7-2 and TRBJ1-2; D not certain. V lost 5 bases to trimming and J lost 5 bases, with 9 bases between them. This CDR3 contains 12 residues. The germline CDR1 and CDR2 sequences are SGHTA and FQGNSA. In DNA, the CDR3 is TGTGCCAGCAGCCCCCGGGAGTATGGCTACACCTTC. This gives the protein CASSPREYGYTF.

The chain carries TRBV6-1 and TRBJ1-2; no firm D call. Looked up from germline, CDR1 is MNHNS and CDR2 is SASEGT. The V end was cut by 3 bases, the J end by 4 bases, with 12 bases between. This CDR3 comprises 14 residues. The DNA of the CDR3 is TGTGCCAGCAGTGAGATGTACGGTAGCTATGGCTACACCTTC. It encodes CASSEMYGSYGYTF.

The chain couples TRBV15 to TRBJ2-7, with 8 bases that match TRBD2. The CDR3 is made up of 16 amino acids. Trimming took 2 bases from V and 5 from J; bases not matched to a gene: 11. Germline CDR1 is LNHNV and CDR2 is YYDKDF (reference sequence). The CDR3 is CATSRRGGAGGDEQYF. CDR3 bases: TGTGCCACCAGCAGACGCGGTGGGGCGGGAGGAGACGAGCAGTACTTC. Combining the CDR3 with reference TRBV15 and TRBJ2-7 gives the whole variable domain DAMVIQNPRYQVTQFGKPVTLSCSQTLNHNVMYWYQQKSSQAPKLLFHYYDKDFNNEADTPDNFQSRRPNTSFCFLDIRSPGLGDTAMYLCATSRRGGAGGDEQYFGPGTRLTVT.

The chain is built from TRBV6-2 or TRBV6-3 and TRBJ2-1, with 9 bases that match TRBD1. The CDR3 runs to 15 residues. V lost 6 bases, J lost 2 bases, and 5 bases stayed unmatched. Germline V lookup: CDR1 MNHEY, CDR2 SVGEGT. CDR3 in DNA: TGTGCCAGCAGCCGGACAGGGGTTACCTACAATGAGCAGTTCTTC. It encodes CASSRTGVTYNEQFF.

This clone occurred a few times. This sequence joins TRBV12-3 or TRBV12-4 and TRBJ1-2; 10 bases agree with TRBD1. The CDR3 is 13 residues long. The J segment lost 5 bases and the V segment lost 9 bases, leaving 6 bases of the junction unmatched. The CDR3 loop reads CASSTGGGYGYTF. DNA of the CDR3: TGTGCCAGTTCGACAGGGGGCGGGTATGGCTACACCTTC.

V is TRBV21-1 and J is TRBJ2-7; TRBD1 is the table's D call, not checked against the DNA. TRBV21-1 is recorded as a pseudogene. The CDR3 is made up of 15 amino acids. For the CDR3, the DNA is TGTGCCAGCAGCATTCCCGGGACAGGGGACTACGAGCAGTACTTC. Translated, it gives CASSIPGTGDYEQYF.

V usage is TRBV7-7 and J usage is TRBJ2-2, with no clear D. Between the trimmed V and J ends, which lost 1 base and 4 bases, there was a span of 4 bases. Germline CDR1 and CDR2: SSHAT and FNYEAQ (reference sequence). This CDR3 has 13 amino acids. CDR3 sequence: CASSLDLTGELFF. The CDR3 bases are TGTGCCAGCAGCTTAGATCTCACCGGGGAGCTGTTTTTT.

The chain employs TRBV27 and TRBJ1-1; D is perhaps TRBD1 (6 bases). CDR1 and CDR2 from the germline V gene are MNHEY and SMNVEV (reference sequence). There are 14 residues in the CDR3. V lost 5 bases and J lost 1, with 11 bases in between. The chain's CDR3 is CASSQTGANTEAFF. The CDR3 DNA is TGTGCCAGCAGTCAGACAGGAGCGAACACTGAAGCTTTCTTT.

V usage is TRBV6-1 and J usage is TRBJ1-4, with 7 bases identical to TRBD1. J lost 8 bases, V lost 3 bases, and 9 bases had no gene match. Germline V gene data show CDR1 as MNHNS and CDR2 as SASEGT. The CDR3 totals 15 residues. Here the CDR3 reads CASSEVTGFDEKLFF. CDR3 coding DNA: TGTGCCAGCAGTGAGGTGACAGGGTTCGACGAAAAACTGTTTTTT.

The CDR3 spells CASSFGDRNTGELFF. Here the CDR3 DNA reads TGTGCCAGCAGTTTCGGGGACAGGAACACCGGGGAGCTGTTTTTT. V and J are TRBV28 and TRBJ2-2, with 7 bases that match TRBD1. The CDR3 length is 15 residues. Losses at the gene ends were 3 bases for V and 1 base for J; bases not matched to a gene: 2. Germline loops: CDR1 MDHEN, CDR2 SYDVKM.

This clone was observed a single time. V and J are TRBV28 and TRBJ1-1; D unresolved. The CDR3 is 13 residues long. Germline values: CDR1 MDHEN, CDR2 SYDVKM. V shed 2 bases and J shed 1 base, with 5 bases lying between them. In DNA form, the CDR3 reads TGTGCCAGCAGTTTACCCGGGAACACTGAAGCTTTCTTT. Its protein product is CASSLPGNTEAFF. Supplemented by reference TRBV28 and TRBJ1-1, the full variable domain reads DVKVTQSSRYLVKRTGEKVFLECVQDMDHENMFWYRQDPGLGLRLIYFSYDVKMKEKGDIPEGYSVSREKKERFSLILESASTNQTSMYLCASSLPGNTEAFFGQGTRLTVV.

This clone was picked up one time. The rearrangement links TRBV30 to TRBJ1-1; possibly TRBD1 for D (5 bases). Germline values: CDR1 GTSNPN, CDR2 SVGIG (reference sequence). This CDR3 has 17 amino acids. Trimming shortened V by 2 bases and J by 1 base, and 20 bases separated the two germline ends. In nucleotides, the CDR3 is TGTGCCTGGAGTTCCCCGGGACTCCTAACCGGGAACACTGAAGCTTTCTTT. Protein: CAWSSPGLLTGNTEAFF.